The T cell receptor beta chain described here comes from a study of cytomegalovirus exposure and HLA in healthy donors. The wider study: Out of 398 genotyped donors, about 80% belonged to the Caucasian-associated ancestry cluster.

A few counts support this clone. Trimming took off 1 base at V and 4 bases at J, with 5 bases between the two ends. The CDR3 runs to 12 residues. CDR1 SEHNR and CDR2 FQNEAQ come from the germline V gene (reference sequence). This PCR relied on a set of 60 Vbeta primers and 13 Jbeta primers. Repertoires were generated with immunoSEQ multiplex PCR, while TCRdb's copy carries only in-frame clones and drops some. The table shows approximately 140,000 clones, with 75% to 85% occurring only once. The chain combines TRBV7-9 with TRBJ2-7; no clear D. Sequenced material: PBMCs. The clonotype was recovered from a man between 50 and 59 years old in good health and CMV-seropositive. Here the CDR3 reads CASSLVLYEQYF. The CDR3 DNA sequence: TGTGCCAGCAGCTTAGTTCTTTACGAGCAGTACTTC. The entire variable domain, with the rest obtained from reference TRBV7-9 and TRBJ2-7, is as follows: DTGVSQNPRHKITKRGQNVTFRCDPISEHNRLYWYRQTLGQGPEFLTYFQNEAQLEKSRLLSDRFSAERPKGSFSTLEIQRTEQGDSAMYLCASSLVLYEQYFGPGTRLTVT.